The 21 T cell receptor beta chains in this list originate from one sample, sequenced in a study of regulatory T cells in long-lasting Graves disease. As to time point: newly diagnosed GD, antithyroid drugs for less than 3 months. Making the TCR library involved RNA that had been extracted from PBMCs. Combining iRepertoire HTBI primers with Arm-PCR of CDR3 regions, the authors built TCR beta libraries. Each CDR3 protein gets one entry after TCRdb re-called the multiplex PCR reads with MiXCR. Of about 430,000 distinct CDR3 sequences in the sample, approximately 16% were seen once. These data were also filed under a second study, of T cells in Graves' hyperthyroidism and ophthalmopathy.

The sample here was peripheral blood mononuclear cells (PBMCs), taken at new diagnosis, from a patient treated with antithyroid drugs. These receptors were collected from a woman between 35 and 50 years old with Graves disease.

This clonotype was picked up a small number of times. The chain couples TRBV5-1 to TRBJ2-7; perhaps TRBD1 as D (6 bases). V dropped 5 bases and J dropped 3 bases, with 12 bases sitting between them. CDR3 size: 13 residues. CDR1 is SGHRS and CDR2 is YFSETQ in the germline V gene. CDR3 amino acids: CASSRDTLYEQYF. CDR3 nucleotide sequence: TGCGCCAGCAGTAGGGACACCCTCTACGAGCAGTACTTC.

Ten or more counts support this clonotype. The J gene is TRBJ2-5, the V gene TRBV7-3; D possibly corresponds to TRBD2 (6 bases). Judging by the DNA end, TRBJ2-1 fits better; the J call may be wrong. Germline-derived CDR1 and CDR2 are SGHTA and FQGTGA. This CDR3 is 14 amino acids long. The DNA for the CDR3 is TGTGCCAGCAGCTTTGATGCGGGAACAAATGAGCAGTTCTTC. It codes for CASSFDAGTNEQFF.

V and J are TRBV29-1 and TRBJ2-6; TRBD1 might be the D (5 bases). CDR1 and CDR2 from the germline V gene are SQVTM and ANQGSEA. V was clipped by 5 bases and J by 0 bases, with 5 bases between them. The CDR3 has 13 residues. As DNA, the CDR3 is TGCAGCGTTAGGGGCTCTGGGGCCAACGTCCTGACTTTC. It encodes CSVRGSGANVLTF.

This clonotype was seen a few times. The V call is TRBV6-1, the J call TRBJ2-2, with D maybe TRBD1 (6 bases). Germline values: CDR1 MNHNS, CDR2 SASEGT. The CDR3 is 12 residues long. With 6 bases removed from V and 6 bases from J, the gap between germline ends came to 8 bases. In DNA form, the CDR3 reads TGTGCCAGCAGGCCAGGGGCCGGGGAGCTGTTTTTT. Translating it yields CASRPGAGELFF.

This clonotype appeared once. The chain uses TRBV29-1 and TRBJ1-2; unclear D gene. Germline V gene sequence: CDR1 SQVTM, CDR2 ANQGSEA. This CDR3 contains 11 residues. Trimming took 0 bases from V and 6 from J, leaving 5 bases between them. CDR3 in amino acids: CSVEDLNGYTF. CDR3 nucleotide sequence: TGCAGCGTTGAAGATCTTAATGGCTACACCTTC.

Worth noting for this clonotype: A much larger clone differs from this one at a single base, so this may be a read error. The CDR3 loop is CATGDFGWGTQYF. Here the CDR3 DNA reads TGTGCCACCGGTGATTTCGGGTGGGGTACGCAGTATTTT. The J gene is TRBJ2-5, the V gene TRBV24-1; D is ambiguous. TRBJ2-3 matches the DNA end more closely, so the J call is doubtful. Germline V gene lookup returns CDR1 KGHDR and CDR2 SFDVKD. This CDR3 has 13 amino acids.

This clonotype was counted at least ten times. CDR3 in amino acids: CSSHRGGSGTEAFF. The DNA for the CDR3 is TGCAGCTCTCACAGAGGGGGAAGTGGCACTGAAGCTTTCTTT. This chain links TRBV29-1 with TRBJ1-1; a possible D gene is TRBD1 (6 bases). Germline-derived CDR1 and CDR2 are SQVTM and ANQGSEA. V was pared by 8 bases and J by 4 bases, with 20 bases between. CDR3 length equals 14 residues.

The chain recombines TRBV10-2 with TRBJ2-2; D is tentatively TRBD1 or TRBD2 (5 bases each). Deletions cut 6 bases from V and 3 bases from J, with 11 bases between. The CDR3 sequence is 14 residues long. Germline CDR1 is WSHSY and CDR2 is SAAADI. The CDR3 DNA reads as TGCGCCAGCAGAACCGGGACCCACACCGGGGAGCTGTTTTTT. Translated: CASRTGTHTGELFF.

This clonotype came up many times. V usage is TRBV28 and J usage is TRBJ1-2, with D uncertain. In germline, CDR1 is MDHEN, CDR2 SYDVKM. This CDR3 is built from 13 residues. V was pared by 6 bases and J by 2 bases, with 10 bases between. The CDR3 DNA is TGTGCCAGCAGACCTGACAACAACTATGGCTACACCTTC. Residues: CASRPDNNYGYTF.

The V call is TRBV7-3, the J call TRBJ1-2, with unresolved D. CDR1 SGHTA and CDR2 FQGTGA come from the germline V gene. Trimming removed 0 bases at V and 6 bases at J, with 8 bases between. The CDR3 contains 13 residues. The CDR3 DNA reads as TGTGCCAGCAGCTTAACAGGGTTTAATGGCTACACCTTC. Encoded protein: CASSLTGFNGYTF. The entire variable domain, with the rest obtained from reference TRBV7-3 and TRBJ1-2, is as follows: GAGVSQTPSNKVTEKGKYVELRCDPISGHTALYWYRQSLGQGPEFLIYFQGTGAADDSGLPNDRFFAVRPEGSVSTLKIQRTERGDSAVYLCASSLTGFNGYTFGSGTRLTVV.

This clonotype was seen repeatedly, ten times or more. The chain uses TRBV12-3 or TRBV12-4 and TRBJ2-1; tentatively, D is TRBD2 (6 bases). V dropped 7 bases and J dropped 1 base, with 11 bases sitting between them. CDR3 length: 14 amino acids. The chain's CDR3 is CASTIADSYNEQFF. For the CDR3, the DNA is TGTGCCAGCACCATAGCGGATTCCTACAATGAGCAGTTCTTC.

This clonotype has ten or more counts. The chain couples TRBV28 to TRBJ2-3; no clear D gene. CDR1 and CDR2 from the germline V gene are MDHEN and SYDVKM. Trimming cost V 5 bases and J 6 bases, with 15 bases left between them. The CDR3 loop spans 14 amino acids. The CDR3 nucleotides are TGTGCCAGCAGTCGGGTTTCAGCCTCGGATACGCAGTATTTT. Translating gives CASSRVSASDTQYF.

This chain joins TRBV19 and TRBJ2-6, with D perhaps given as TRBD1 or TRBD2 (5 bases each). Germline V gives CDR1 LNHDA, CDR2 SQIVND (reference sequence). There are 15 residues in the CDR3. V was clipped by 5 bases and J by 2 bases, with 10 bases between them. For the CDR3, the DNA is TGTGCCAGTAGTGTTCAGGGACCTGGGGCCAACGTCCTGACTTTC. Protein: CASSVQGPGANVLTF.

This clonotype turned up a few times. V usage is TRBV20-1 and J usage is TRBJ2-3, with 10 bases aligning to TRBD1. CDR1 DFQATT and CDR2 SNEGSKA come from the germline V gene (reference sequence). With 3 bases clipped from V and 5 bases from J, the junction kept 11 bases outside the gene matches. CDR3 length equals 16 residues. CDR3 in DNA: TGCAGTGCTAGCAGCCTGGACAGGGGGTTAGGAGATACGCAGTATTTT. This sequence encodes CSASSLDRGLGDTQYF.

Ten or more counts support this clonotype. CDR3 in amino acids: CASSSTHTDTQYF. Here the CDR3 DNA reads TGCGCCAGCAGCTCAACTCACACAGATACGCAGTATTTT. The chain has TRBV5-1 and TRBJ2-3, with unresolved D. Trimming left V 3 bases short and J 2 bases short, with 7 bases between. In germline, CDR1 is SGHRS, CDR2 YFSETQ. The CDR3 spans 13 residues.

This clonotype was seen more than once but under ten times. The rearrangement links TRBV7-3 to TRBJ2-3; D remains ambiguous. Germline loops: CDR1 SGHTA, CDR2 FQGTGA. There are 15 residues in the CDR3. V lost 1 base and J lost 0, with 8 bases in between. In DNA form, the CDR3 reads TGTGCCAGCAGCTTAATCGGGCAGAGCACAGATACGCAGTATTTT. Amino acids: CASSLIGQSTDTQYF.

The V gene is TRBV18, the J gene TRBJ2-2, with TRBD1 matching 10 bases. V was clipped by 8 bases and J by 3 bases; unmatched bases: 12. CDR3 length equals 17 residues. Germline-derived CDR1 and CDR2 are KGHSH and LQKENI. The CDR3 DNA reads TGTGCCAGCCCACGGGAGACAGGGGGCTCCTACACCGGGGAGCTGTTTTTT. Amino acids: CASPRETGGSYTGELFF.

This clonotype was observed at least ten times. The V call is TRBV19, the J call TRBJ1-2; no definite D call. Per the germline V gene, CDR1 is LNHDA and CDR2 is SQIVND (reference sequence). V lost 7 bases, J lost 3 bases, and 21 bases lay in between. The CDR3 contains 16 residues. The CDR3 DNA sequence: TGTGCCAGTACTCAACGGGCGCCCGGAGGTGACTATGGCTACACCTTC. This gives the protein CASTQRAPGGDYGYTF.

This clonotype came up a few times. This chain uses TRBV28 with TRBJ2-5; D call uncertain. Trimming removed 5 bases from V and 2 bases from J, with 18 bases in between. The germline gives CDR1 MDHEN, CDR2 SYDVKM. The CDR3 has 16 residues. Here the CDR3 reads CASSRREIRPQETQYF. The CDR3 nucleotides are TGTGCCAGCAGTCGCAGAGAGATCCGCCCGCAAGAGACCCAGTACTTC.

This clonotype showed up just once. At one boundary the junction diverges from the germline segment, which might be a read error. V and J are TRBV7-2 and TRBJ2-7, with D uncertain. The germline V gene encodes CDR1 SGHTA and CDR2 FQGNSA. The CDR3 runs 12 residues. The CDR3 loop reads CGSSLVSREQYF. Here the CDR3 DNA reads TGTGGCAGCAGCTTAGTCTCCCGAGAGCAGTACTTC.

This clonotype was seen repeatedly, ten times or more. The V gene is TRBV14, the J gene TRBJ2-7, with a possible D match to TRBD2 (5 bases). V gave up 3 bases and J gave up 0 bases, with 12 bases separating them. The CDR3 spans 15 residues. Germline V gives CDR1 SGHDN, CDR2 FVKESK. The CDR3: CASSQAKRSSYEQYF. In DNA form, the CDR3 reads TGTGCCAGCAGCCAGGCAAAGCGGAGCTCCTACGAGCAGTACTTC. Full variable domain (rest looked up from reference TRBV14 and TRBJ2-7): EAGVTQFPSHSVIEKGQTVTLRCDPISGHDNLYWYRRVMGKEIKFLLHFVKESKQDESGMPNNRFLAERTGGTYSTLKVQPAELEDSGVYFCASSQAKRSSYEQYFGPGTRLTVT.